One sample yielded the 20 T cell receptor beta chains listed below, sequenced in a study of CD8 T cells in Susac syndrome. Reverse transcription of 0.5 to 1 ug RNA used random hexamers. TCRdb called the immunoSEQ multiplex PCR reads again in MiXCR, with one record for every CDR3 protein. This sample carries around 190,000 distinct CDR3 sequences, roughly 95% of them seen once, and the ten largest clones take 0.085% to 0.11%. Sequenced: CD4+ T cells from PBMCs. The receptors come from a human donor in good health.

This clonotype was observed once. The rearrangement links TRBV3-1 to TRBJ2-7; 8 bases line up with TRBD2. The germline gives CDR1 LGHDT, CDR2 YNNKEL (reference sequence). The ends lost 8 bases at V and 6 bases at J; junction bases unmatched: 12. CDR3 length: 14 residues. The CDR3 sequence is CASSGPAGVGEQYF. Here the CDR3 DNA reads TGTGCCAGCTCTGGGCCAGCGGGAGTTGGCGAGCAGTACTTC.

The chain employs TRBV6-2 or TRBV6-3 and TRBJ2-1, with TRBD2 identical over 10 bases. The CDR3 is 17 amino acids. V trimming: 5 bases; J trimming: 2 bases; junction bases outside the gene matches: 9. CDR1 MNHEY and CDR2 SVGEGT come from the germline V gene. The CDR3 protein is CASSPPTSGTTYNEQFF. The CDR3, as DNA: TGTGCCAGCAGTCCCCCAACTAGCGGGACTACCTACAATGAGCAGTTCTTC.

The chain uses TRBV20-1 and TRBJ1-2; 7 bases map to TRBD1. CDR1 DFQATT and CDR2 SNEGSKA come from the germline V gene (reference sequence). V trimming: 5 bases; J trimming: 4 bases; junction bases outside the gene matches: 7. The CDR3 contains 13 residues. The CDR3 DNA reads as TGCAGTGCTGGGGGTGACAGGGCCTATGGCTACACCTTC. Protein: CSAGGDRAYGYTF.

This clonotype was recorded once. The rearrangement joins TRBV29-1 to TRBJ1-2; a possible D gene is TRBD1 (5 bases). Trimming removed 0 bases from V and 8 bases from J, with 13 bases in between. Germline V lookup: CDR1 SQVTM, CDR2 ANQGSEA. The CDR3 extends over 13 amino acids. The CDR3 loop is CSVEDLAGFGYTF. The CDR3 bases are TGCAGCGTTGAAGATCTCGCAGGGTTCGGCTACACCTTC.

This rearrangement joins TRBV27 to TRBJ2-1, with 13 bases lining up with TRBD2. Germline V gene lookup returns CDR1 MNHEY and CDR2 SMNVEV (reference sequence). The CDR3 covers 14 residues. The V and J ends lost 6 bases and 8 bases, in that order; junction bases with no gene match: 4. CDR3 residues: CASRPGLAGHEQFF. DNA of the CDR3: TGTGCCAGCAGGCCGGGACTAGCGGGACATGAGCAGTTCTTC.

The chain uses TRBV24-1 and TRBJ2-5; no definite D call. This CDR3 is built from 14 residues. The germline CDR1 and CDR2 sequences are KGHDR and SFDVKD. Trimming shortened V by 2 bases and J by 6 bases, and 12 bases separated the two germline ends. CDR3 amino acids: CATSDSQTLKTQYF. CDR3 DNA sequence: TGTGCCACCAGTGATTCGCAGACTCTGAAGACCCAGTACTTC.

V and J are TRBV29-1 and TRBJ2-3, with unresolved D. Trimming shortened V by 4 bases and J by 2 bases, and 7 bases separated the two germline ends. Germline assignment: CDR1 SQVTM and CDR2 ANQGSEA. This CDR3 contains 12 residues. The CDR3 DNA reads TGCAGCGTTGTACCTAACACAGATACGCAGTATTTT. Its translation: CSVVPNTDTQYF.

The count of this clonotype is one. V gene TRBV24-1 combines with J gene TRBJ2-1; D may correspond to TRBD1 or TRBD2 (5 bases each). Germline V gene data show CDR1 as KGHDR and CDR2 as SFDVKD. Trimming removed 0 bases at V and 4 bases at J, with 9 bases between. This CDR3 is built from 15 residues. The CDR3 sequence: CATSDLGDGYNEQFF. DNA of the CDR3: TGTGCCACCAGTGATTTGGGGGACGGATACAATGAGCAGTTCTTC.

In this sample, this clonotype turned up once. The rearrangement joins TRBV20-1 to TRBJ2-7; 7 bases align to TRBD2. The CDR3 covers 15 residues. Looked up from germline, CDR1 is DFQATT and CDR2 is SNEGSKA (reference sequence). V lost 6 bases and J lost 6; bases outside the gene matches: 17. CDR3 loop: CSATRRGSGRSEQYF. CDR3 in DNA: TGCAGTGCCACGAGGCGGGGGTCGGGACGCTCCGAGCAGTACTTC.

CDR3 sequence reads: CASSRGPDEQFF. The CDR3 DNA reads TGTGCCAGCAGCAGAGGGCCGGATGAGCAGTTCTTC. This chain links TRBV3-1 with TRBJ2-1; TRBD2 is a possible D gene (5 bases). Germline CDR1 and CDR2: LGHDT and YNNKEL (reference sequence). This CDR3 has 12 residues. Trimming removed 5 bases from V and 8 bases from J, with 10 bases in between.

This clonotype was seen once. The chain carries TRBV30 and TRBJ2-1, with TRBD2 as a possible D gene (5 bases). CDR1 and CDR2 from the germline V gene are GTSNPN and SVGIG (reference sequence). V shed 0 bases and J shed 7 bases, with 16 bases lying between them. The CDR3 has 15 amino acids. The CDR3 region has the DNA TGTGCCTGGAGTGTACGAAGCGGCTATATGAATGAGCAGTTCTTC. It translates to CAWSVRSGYMNEQFF.

CDR3 amino acids: CASSLTSGDEQYF. The CDR3 region has the DNA TGTGCCAGCAGCTTGACTAGCGGCGACGAGCAGTACTTC. V and J are TRBV7-2 and TRBJ2-7; TRBD2 aligns across 9 bases. CDR3 length: 13 amino acids. CDR1 SGHTA and CDR2 FQGNSA come from the germline V gene. Losses at the gene ends were 3 bases for V and 5 bases for J; bases not matched to a gene: 2. Based on the CDR3 plus reference TRBV7-2 and TRBJ2-7, the full variable domain is GAGVSQSPSNKVTEKGKDVELRCDPISGHTALYWYRQSLGQGLEFLIYFQGNSAPDKSGLPSDRFSAERTGGSVSTLTIQRTQQEDSAVYLCASSLTSGDEQYFGPGTRLTVT.

In this sample, this clonotype turned up a few times. The chain employs TRBV15 and TRBJ2-3; TRBD2 aligns across 13 bases. Unmatched junction bases numbered 6, after V lost 1 base and J lost 11 bases. Germline loops: CDR1 LNHNV, CDR2 YYDKDF (reference sequence). CDR3 length: 15 residues. The CDR3 sequence is CATSRVRLAGGEQYF. The CDR3 DNA reads TGTGCCACCAGCAGAGTTAGACTAGCGGGAGGCGAGCAGTATTTT. Full variable domain (missing parts from reference TRBV15 and TRBJ2-3): DAMVIQNPRYQVTQFGKPVTLSCSQTLNHNVMYWYQQKSSQAPKLLFHYYDKDFNNEADTPDNFQSRRPNTSFCFLDIRSPGLGDTAMYLCATSRVRLAGGEQYFGPGTRLTVL.

V is TRBV15 and J is TRBJ2-3; no definite D call. V was trimmed by 0 bases and J by 8 bases, leaving 9 bases between them. The V gene's germline CDR1 is LNHNV and CDR2 YYDKDF (reference sequence). The CDR3 covers 13 residues. The CDR3 sequence is CATSRDRVGTQYF. DNA for the CDR3: TGTGCCACCAGCAGAGATAGGGTCGGTACGCAGTATTTT.

This sequence joins TRBV20-1 and TRBJ2-7; 11 positions match TRBD2. V was pared by 4 bases and J by 0 bases, with 5 bases of the junction left unmatched. Germline assignment: CDR1 DFQATT and CDR2 SNEGSKA (reference sequence). The CDR3 runs to 15 residues. In DNA form, the CDR3 reads TGCAGTGCTACCGGGACTAGCGGAAGCTCCTACGAGCAGTACTTC. Its translation: CSATGTSGSSYEQYF.

This chain uses TRBV25-1 with TRBJ2-3; TRBD1 matches 8 bases. The CDR3 length is 15 residues. The germline V gene encodes CDR1 MGHDK and CDR2 SYGVNS. With 4 bases clipped from V and 1 base from J, the junction kept 4 bases outside the gene matches. As DNA, the CDR3 is TGTGCCAGCAGTGCACCGGGACAGGGCACAGATACGCAGTATTTT. Encoded protein: CASSAPGQGTDTQYF.

The chain has TRBV7-8 and TRBJ2-4; 11 bases match TRBD1. V shed 1 base and J 2 bases; nucleotides not matched to a gene: 4. This CDR3 comprises 17 residues. The germline gives CDR1 SGHVS, CDR2 FQNEAQ. CDR3 nucleotide sequence: TGTGCCAGCAGCTTAGACCGGACAGGGGGCACCAAAAACATTCAGTACTTC. Its translation is CASSLDRTGGTKNIQYF.

The CDR3 sequence: CASSVDPSGQRSLKQFF. CDR3 nucleotide sequence: TGTGCCAGCAGCGTAGACCCATCGGGACAGCGTTCTTTGAAGCAGTTCTTC. This chain connects TRBV9 to TRBJ2-1; TRBD1 matches 7 bases. Germline V gives CDR1 SGDLS, CDR2 YYNGEE. The CDR3 is made up of 17 amino acids. The V segment lost 0 bases and the J segment 11 bases; nucleotides outside the gene matches: 17.

This clonotype is a singleton in its sample. The V call is TRBV20-1, the J call TRBJ2-7; 8 nucleotides line up with TRBD1. Germline lookup yields CDR1 DFQATT and CDR2 SNEGSKA (reference sequence). The CDR3 contains 14 residues. Unmatched junction bases numbered 8, after V lost 7 bases and J lost 0 bases. CDR3 sequence (DNA): TGCAGTGTGACACGACAGGGGAGCTCCTACGAGCAGTACTTC. Its protein is CSVTRQGSSYEQYF.

The chain recombines TRBV29-1 with TRBJ2-3, with D hard to call. This CDR3 is built from 13 residues. CDR1 is SQVTM and CDR2 is ANQGSEA in the germline V gene. Deletions cut 4 bases from V and 4 bases from J, with 12 bases between. The CDR3, as DNA: TGCAGCGTTGCCCATAGGCTAGCAGATACGCAGTATTTT. Translation gives CSVAHRLADTQYF.